This T cell receptor (beta chain) was retrieved from a study of CD8 T cells in Susac syndrome. The authors sequenced TCR beta from blood CD8+ and CD4+ T cells. Random hexamers served to reverse transcribe roughly 0.5 to 1 ug RNA. With immunoSEQ multiplex PCR, TCR beta CDR3 was amplified across 54 Vbeta and 13 Jbeta. MiXCR, applied by TCRdb to the immunoSEQ multiplex PCR reads, yields one record per CDR3 protein. The table records 100,000 to 150,000 distinct CDR3 sequences, about 95% of them present only once. This TCR came from a human donor with Susac syndrome. Sequenced material: CD8+ T cells from PBMCs.

The chain's CDR3 is CASSEGFLMIGYTF. The CDR3 bases are TGTGCCAGCAGTGAAGGGTTTTTGATGATCGGCTACACCTTC. The rearrangement links TRBV25-1 to TRBJ1-2; D is unclear. The V end lost 2 bases, the J end lost 8 bases, and 15 bases lay between the germline ends. From germline, CDR1 is MGHDK and CDR2 SYGVNS. There are 14 residues in the CDR3.